The 7 T cell receptor beta chains in this list originate from one sample, sequenced in a study of blood T cell repertoires in COVID-19. Only in-frame clones appear in the TCRdb table, and some are missing; sequencing was by immunoSEQ multiplex PCR. The table records a few hundred thousand clones, roughly 84% of them present only once. Source material: peripheral blood. The receptors derive from a young woman with acute or convalescent COVID-19.

V and J are TRBV11-2 and TRBJ1-4; 7 nucleotides align to TRBD1. This CDR3 contains 16 residues. Germline CDR1 is SGHAT and CDR2 is FQNNGV. V shed 1 base and J 8 bases; nucleotides not matched to a gene: 10. This CDR3 reads CASSLATQGGREKLFF. CDR3 nucleotides: TGTGCCAGCAGCTTAGCAACTCAGGGGGGTCGAGAAAAACTGTTTTTT.

With regard to this clone: The same CDR3 can be traced to other DNA sequences in this sample. The chain employs TRBV19 and TRBJ2-5; possibly TRBD1 for D (6 bases). The germline V gene has CDR1 LNHDA and CDR2 SQIVND (reference sequence). Between the trimmed V and J ends, which lost 3 bases and 5 bases, there was a span of 10 bases. The CDR3 has 13 amino acids. The CDR3 region has the DNA TGTGCCAGTAGTATTAACAGGGAGGAGACCCAGTACTTC. Translation: CASSINREETQYF.

The rearrangement uses TRBV6-6 and TRBJ2-3; D ambiguous. V dropped 2 bases and J dropped 1 base, with 7 bases sitting between them. The germline V gene has CDR1 MNHNY and CDR2 SVGAGI (reference sequence). CDR3 length: 14 amino acids. CDR3 bases: TGTGCCAGCAGTTACCGAGGAGGCACAGATACGCAGTATTTT. Translating gives CASSYRGGTDTQYF.

The rearrangement uses TRBV7-8 and TRBJ2-1; 13 bases map to TRBD2. Germline V gene sequence: CDR1 SGHVS, CDR2 FQNEAQ. The CDR3 extends over 17 amino acids. V lost 5 bases to trimming and J lost 6 bases; unmatched junction nucleotides: 10. The CDR3 DNA reads TGTGCCAGCAGCCGTTATGGGACTAGCGGGAACCGCAATGAGCAGTTCTTC. Its translation: CASSRYGTSGNRNEQFF.

Ten or more counts support this clone. The rearrangement uses TRBV5-4 and TRBJ2-5, with TRBD2 identical over 9 bases. V gave up 0 bases and J gave up 2 bases; unmatched junction bases: 2. This CDR3 contains 15 residues. CDR1 is SGHNT and CDR2 is YYREEE in the germline V gene (reference sequence). The CDR3 is CASSLALAGQETQYF. The CDR3 DNA is TGTGCCAGCAGCTTGGCTCTAGCGGGGCAAGAGACCCAGTACTTC.

This chain uses TRBV2 with TRBJ1-5; 8 bases fit TRBD1. This CDR3 contains 15 residues. V lost 4 bases to trimming and J lost 5 bases; unmatched junction nucleotides: 7. Germline-derived CDR1 and CDR2 are SNHLY and FYNNEI. CDR3 nucleotide sequence: TGTGCCAGCAGTGCCAGGACAGGGAGGGATCAGCCCCAGCATTTT. It is translated as CASSARTGRDQPQHF. The full variable domain, rest sourced from reference TRBV2 and TRBJ1-5, is EPEVTQTPSHQVTQMGQEVILRCVPISNHLYFYWYRQILGQKVEFLVSFYNNEISEKSEIFDDQFSVERPDGSNFTLKIRSTKLEDSAMYFCASSARTGRDQPQHFGDGTRLSIL.

The chain carries TRBV7-9 and TRBJ1-4, with D perhaps matching TRBD1 (6 bases). Germline values: CDR1 SEHNR, CDR2 FQNEAQ (reference sequence). This CDR3 is 16 amino acids long. Trimming pared 5 bases from V and 3 bases from J, leaving 16 bases between. In nucleotides, the CDR3 is TGTGCCAGCAGCCCCCATTCCGGGACACCTAATGAAAAACTGTTTTTT. Encoded protein: CASSPHSGTPNEKLFF.